This T cell receptor (beta chain) was sequenced for a study of T cell responses to AZD1222 COVID-19 vaccine. V lost 6 bases to trimming and J lost 0 bases; unmatched junction nucleotides: 3. The CDR3 length is 14 residues. Germline assignment: CDR1 MNHEY and CDR2 SVGAGI. Study-wide results and limits: Reportedly, nearly half the spike-specific TCRs target unmutated variant regions. Scientists sampled the repertoires only once the peak T cell response had passed. At 160-218 and 743-854, vaccine-associated CD4 TCRs were dominant, and they spanned spike. Spike-specific TCR breadth and depth went up after people got two AZD1222 doses.

TCRdb keeps only in-frame clones here, not all; method: immunoSEQ multiplex PCR. The data contain approximately 180,000 clones, around nine tenths of them seen just once; the ten biggest clones take up less than 3%. To note about this clone: Antigen: not known. The same CDR3 is also encoded by other DNA sequences in this sample.

This sequence was found in an adult in good health. The V call is TRBV6-5, the J call TRBJ1-1, with TRBD1 matching over 8 bases. Sequencing used peripheral blood, obtained on day 0 of AZD1222 vaccination. CDR3 nucleotides: TGTGCCAGCAGCCTGGACAGGGTGAACACTGAAGCTTTCTTT. This codes for CASSLDRVNTEAFF.